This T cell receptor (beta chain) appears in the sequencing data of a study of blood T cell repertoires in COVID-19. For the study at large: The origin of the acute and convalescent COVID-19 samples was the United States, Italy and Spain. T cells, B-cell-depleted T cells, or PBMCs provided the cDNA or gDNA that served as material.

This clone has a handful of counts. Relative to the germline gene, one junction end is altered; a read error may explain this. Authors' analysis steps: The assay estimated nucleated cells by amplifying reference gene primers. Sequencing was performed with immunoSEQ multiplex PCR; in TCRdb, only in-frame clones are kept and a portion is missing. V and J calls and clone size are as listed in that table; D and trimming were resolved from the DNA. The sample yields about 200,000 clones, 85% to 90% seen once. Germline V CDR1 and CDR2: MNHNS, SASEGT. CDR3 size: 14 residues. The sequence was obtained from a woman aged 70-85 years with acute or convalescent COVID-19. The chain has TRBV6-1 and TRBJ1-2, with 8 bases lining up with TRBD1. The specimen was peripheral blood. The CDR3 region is CASREVQGDYGYTF. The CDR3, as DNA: TGTGCCAGCAGAGAAGTACAGGGGGACTATGGCTACACCTTC.